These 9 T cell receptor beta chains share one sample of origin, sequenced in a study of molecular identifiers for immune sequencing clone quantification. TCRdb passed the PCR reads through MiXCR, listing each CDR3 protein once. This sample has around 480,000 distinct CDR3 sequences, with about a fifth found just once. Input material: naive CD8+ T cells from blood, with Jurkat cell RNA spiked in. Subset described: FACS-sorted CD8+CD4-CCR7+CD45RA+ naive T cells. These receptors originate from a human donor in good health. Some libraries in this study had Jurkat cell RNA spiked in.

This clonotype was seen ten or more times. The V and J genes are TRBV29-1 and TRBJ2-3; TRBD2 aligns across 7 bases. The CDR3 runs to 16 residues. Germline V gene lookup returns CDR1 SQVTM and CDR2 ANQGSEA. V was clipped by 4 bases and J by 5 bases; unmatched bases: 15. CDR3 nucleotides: TGCAGCGTTGTAGGACTAGGGGCCCGGATCCAAGATACGCAGTATTTT. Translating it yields CSVVGLGARIQDTQYF.

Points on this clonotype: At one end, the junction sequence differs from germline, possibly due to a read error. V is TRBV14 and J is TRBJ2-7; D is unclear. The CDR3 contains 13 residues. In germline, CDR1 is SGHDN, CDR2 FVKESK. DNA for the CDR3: TGTGCCTGCAGCCCGACTCCTTACTACGAGCAGTACTTC. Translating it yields CACSPTPYYEQYF. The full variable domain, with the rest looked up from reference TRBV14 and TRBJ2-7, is EAGVTQFPSHSVIEKGQTVTLRCDPISGHDNLYWYRRVMGKEIKFLLHFVKESKQDESGMPNNRFLAERTGGTYSTLKVQPAELEDSGVYFCACSPTPYYEQYFGPGTRLTVT.

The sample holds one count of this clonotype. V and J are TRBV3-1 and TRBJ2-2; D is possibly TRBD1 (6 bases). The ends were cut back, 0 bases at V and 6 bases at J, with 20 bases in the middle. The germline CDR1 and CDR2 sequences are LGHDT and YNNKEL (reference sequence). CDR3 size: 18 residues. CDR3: CASSQDWGLGAEAGELFF. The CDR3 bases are TGTGCCAGCAGCCAAGATTGGGGGCTTGGGGCAGAGGCCGGGGAGCTGTTTTTT.

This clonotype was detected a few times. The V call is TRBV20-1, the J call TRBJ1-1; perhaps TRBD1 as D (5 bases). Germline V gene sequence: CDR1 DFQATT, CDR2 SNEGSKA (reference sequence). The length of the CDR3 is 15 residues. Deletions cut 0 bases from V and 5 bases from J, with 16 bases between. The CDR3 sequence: CSARDMGEWRTEAFF. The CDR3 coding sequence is TGCAGTGCTAGAGATATGGGGGAGTGGCGTACTGAAGCTTTCTTT.

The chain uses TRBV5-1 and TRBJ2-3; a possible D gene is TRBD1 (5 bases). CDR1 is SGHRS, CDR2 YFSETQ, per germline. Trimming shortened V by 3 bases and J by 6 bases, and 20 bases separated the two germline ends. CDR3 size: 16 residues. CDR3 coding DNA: TGCGCCAGCAGCTCCCAACAGGAATCTATGTTGGATACGCAGTATTTT. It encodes CASSSQQESMLDTQYF.

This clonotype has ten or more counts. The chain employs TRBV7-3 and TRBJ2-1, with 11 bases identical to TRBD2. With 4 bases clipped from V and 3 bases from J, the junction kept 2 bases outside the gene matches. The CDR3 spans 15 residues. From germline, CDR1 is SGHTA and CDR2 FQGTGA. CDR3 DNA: TGTGCCAGCAGCTCCCTAGCGGGGGGCTACAATGAGCAGTTCTTC. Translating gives CASSSLAGGYNEQFF.

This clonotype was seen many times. CDR3 DNA: TGTGCCAGCAGTTACCCAAGAGGGGAGCAGTACTTC. This codes for CASSYPRGEQYF. The rearrangement joins TRBV6-5 to TRBJ2-7; weak D call: TRBD2 (5 bases). Germline CDR1 reads MNHEY; CDR2 reads SVGAGI. V gave up 2 bases and J gave up 7 bases, with 9 bases separating them. The CDR3 totals 12 residues.

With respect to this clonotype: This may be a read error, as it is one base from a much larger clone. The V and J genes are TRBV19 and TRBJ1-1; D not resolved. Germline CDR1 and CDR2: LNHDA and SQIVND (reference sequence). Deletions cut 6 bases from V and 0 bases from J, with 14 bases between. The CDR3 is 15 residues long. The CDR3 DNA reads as TGTGCCAGTAGCACTCACACACCGATGAACACTGAAGCTTTCTTT. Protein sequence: CASSTHTPMNTEAFF.

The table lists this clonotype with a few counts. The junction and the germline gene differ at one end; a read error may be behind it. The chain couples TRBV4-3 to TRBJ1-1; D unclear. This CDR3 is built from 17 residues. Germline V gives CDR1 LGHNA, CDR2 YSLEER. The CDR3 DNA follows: TGCGCCAGCAGCCAAGATCAAGCGGAAGATATGAACACTGAAGCTTCCTTT. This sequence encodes CASSQDQAEDMNTEASF.